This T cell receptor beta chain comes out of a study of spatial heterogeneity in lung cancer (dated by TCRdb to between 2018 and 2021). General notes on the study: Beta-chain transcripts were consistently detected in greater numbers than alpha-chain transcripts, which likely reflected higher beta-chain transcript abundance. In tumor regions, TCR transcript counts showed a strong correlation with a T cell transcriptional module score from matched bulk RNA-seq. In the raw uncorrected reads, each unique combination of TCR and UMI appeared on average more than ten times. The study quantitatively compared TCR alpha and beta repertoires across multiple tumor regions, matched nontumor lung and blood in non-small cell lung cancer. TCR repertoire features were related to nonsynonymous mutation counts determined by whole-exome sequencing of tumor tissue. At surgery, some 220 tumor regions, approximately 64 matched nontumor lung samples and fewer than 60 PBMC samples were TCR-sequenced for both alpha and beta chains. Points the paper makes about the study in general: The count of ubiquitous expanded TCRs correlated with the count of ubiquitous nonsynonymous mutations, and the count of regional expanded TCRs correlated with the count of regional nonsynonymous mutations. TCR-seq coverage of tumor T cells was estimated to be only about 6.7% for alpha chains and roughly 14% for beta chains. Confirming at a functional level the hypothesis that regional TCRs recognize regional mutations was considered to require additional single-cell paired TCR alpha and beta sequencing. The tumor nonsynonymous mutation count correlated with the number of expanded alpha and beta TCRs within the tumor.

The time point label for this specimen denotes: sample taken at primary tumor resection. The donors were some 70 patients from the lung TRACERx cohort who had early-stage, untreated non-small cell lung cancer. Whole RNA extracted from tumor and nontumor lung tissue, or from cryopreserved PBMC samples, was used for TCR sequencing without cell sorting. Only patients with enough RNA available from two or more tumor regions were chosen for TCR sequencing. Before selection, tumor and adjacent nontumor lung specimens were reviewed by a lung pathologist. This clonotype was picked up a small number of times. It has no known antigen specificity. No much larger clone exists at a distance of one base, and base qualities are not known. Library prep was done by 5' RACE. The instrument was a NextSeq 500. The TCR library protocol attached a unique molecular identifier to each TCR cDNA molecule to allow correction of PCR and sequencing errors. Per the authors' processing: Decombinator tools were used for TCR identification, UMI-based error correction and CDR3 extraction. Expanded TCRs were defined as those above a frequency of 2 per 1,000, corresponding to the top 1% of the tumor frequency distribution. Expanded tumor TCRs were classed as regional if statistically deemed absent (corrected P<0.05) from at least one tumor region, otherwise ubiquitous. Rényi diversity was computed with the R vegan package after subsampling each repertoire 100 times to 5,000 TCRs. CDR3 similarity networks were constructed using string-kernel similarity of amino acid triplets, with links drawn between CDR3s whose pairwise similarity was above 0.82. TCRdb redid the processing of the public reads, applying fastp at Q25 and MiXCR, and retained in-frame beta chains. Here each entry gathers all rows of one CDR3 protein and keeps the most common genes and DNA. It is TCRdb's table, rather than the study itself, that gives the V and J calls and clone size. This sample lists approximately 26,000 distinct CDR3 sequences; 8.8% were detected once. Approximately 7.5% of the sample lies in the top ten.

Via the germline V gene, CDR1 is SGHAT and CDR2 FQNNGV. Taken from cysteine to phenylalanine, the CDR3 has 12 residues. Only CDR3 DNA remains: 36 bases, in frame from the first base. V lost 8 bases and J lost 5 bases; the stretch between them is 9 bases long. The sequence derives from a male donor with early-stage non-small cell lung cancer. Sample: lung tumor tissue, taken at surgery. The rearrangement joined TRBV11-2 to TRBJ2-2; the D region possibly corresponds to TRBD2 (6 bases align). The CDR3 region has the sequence CASFGGTGELFF. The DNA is TGTGCCAGCTTCGGGGGTACCGGGGAGCTGTTTTTT. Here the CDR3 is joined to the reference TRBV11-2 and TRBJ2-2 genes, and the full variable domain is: EAGVAQSPRYKIIEKRQSVAFWCNPISGHATLYWYQQILGQGPKLLIQFQNNGVVDDSQLPKDRFSAERLKGVDSTLKIQPAKLEDSAVYLCASFGGTGELFFGEGSRLTVL.